Presented here are 13 T cell receptor beta chains from one specimen sequenced in a study of CD4 T cells in relation to SARS-CoV-2 and coronaviruses. CD4+ T cells from unexposed donors were obtained before the COVID-19 pandemic (2011-2018). Isolation of CD4+ T cells took place after 10 days in culture. Libraries were prepared by immunoSEQ multiplex PCR; TCRdb keeps only in-frame clonotypes and omits some of them. The table records 15,000 to 20,000 clones, about 76% of them present only once. The antigens these receptors bind are not known. The specimen was CD4+ T cells from PBMCs, cultured in vitro. These TCRs come from a human donor in good health.

This clone appeared once. The chain uses TRBV12-5 and TRBJ2-2; 7 bases are shared with TRBD1. The CDR3 runs to 15 residues. Germline V gene sequence: CDR1 LGHNT, CDR2 FRNRAP. With 7 bases clipped from V and 1 base from J, the junction kept 6 bases outside the gene matches. CDR3 DNA: TGTGCTAGTGTCTACGACAGGGTGAACACCGGGGAGCTGTTTTTT. Protein product: CASVYDRVNTGELFF.

The gene calls are TRBV19 and TRBJ2-2; D not resolved. Per germline, CDR1 LNHDA and CDR2 SQIVND (reference sequence). The CDR3 loop spans 15 amino acids. Between the trimmed V and J ends, which lost 3 bases and 1 base, there was a span of 9 bases. CDR3 region: CASSIAALNTGELFF. The CDR3 coding sequence is TGTGCCAGTAGTATTGCCGCGTTGAACACCGGGGAGCTGTTTTTT.

This sequence joins TRBV20-1 and TRBJ2-1; 8 nucleotides match TRBD2. V lost 3 bases to trimming and J lost 4 bases; unmatched junction nucleotides: 5. Germline lookup yields CDR1 DFQATT and CDR2 SNEGSKA (reference sequence). The CDR3 consists of 14 residues. CDR3 protein: CSASKLADYNEQFF. In nucleotides, the CDR3 is TGCAGTGCTAGTAAACTAGCGGATTACAATGAGCAGTTCTTC.

The chain employs TRBV7-3 and TRBJ1-2; 10 bases match TRBD1. The V and J ends lost 5 bases and 8 bases, in that order; junction bases with no gene match: 5. The length of the CDR3 is 13 residues. Germline V gene sequence: CDR1 SGHTA, CDR2 FQGTGA. Written as DNA, the CDR3 is TGTGCCAGCAGCCCCGGACAGGGGGAGGGCTACACCTTC. Translating gives CASSPGQGEGYTF.

This clone was observed a few times. The chain carries TRBV7-3 and TRBJ2-1, with TRBD2 as a possible D gene (6 bases). CDR1 and CDR2 from the germline V gene are SGHTA and FQGTGA. This CDR3 has 15 amino acids. The germline V and J ends were trimmed by 2 bases and 7 bases, with 15 bases remaining between them. The CDR3 region is CASSLQGLTQNEQFF. For the CDR3, the DNA is TGTGCCAGCAGCTTACAGGGACTGACTCAAAATGAGCAGTTCTTC.

This chain uses TRBV27 with TRBJ1-5, with D possibly matching TRBD1 (6 bases). V was shortened by 6 bases and J by 0 bases, with 18 bases between the two germline ends. In germline, CDR1 is MNHEY, CDR2 SMNVEV (reference sequence). The CDR3 is 17 amino acids. In DNA form, the CDR3 reads TGTGCCAGCAGCCGATCTGGACAGACTTATAGCAATCAGCCCCAGCATTTT. Translation: CASSRSGQTYSNQPQHF.

The J gene is TRBJ1-2, the V gene TRBV7-3; the D gene is possibly TRBD1 (6 bases). Germline assignment: CDR1 SGHTA and CDR2 FQGTGA. CDR3 size: 15 residues. The ends were cut back, 5 bases at V and 3 bases at J, with 16 bases in the middle. As DNA, the CDR3 is TGTGCCAGCAGCCCTCAGGGGAGCGGCGACTATGGCTACACCTTC. Translating gives CASSPQGSGDYGYTF.

This rearrangement joins TRBV4-2 to TRBJ1-5, with 8 bases fitting TRBD1. J lost 7 bases, V lost 0 bases, and 14 bases had no gene match. Germline CDR1 LGHNA, CDR2 YNFKEQ. The length of the CDR3 is 18 residues. CDR3 sequence (DNA): TGTGCCAGCAGCCAAGACCCCCGGACAGGGACGGGTTGGCAGCCCCAGCATTTT. It specifies CASSQDPRTGTGWQPQHF.

The chain employs TRBV7-9 and TRBJ1-2, with 10 bases lining up with TRBD1. There are 13 residues in the CDR3. Trimming took 5 bases from V and 6 from J; bases not matched to a gene: 3. In germline, CDR1 is SEHNR, CDR2 FQNEAQ (reference sequence). The CDR3 is CASSRGTGDGYTF. The CDR3 coding sequence is TGTGCCAGCAGCCGCGGGACAGGGGATGGCTACACCTTC.

The chain has TRBV24-1 and TRBJ2-7; 8 bases are shared with TRBD1. Germline assignment: CDR1 KGHDR and CDR2 SFDVKD. The CDR3 consists of 15 residues. The junction had 4 bases not matched to a gene; V was cut back by 2 bases and J by 2 bases. The CDR3 is CATSDSGQATYEQYF. CDR3 bases: TGTGCCACCAGTGATTCGGGACAGGCAACCTACGAGCAGTACTTC.

The CDR3: CAWSNTGGQPQHF. The CDR3 DNA is TGTGCCTGGAGCAACACAGGGGGGCAGCCCCAGCATTTT. The chain has TRBV30 and TRBJ1-5, with TRBD1 matching 8 bases. Losses at the gene ends were 3 bases for V and 7 bases for J; bases not matched to a gene: 5. Germline CDR1 is GTSNPN and CDR2 is SVGIG (reference sequence). The CDR3 contains 13 residues.

The genes are TRBV30 and TRBJ1-4, with TRBD1 identical over 7 bases. The J segment lost 5 bases and the V segment lost 0 bases, leaving 3 bases of the junction unmatched. CDR1 and CDR2 from the germline V gene are GTSNPN and SVGIG (reference sequence). This CDR3 comprises 14 residues. This CDR3 is CAWSVRQGNEKLFF. CDR3 sequence (DNA): TGTGCCTGGAGTGTACGACAGGGAAATGAAAAACTGTTTTTT.

The chain couples TRBV3-1 (or the pseudogene TRBV3-2) to TRBJ1-1; D gene ambiguous. Germline assignment: CDR1 LGHDT and CDR2 YNNKEL (reference sequence). The V end was cut by 1 base, the J end by 11 bases, with 8 bases between. The CDR3 extends over 11 amino acids. The CDR3 loop is CASSQGLGAFF. In nucleotides, the CDR3 is TGTGCCAGCAGCCAAGGTCTAGGGGCTTTCTTT.